The 9 T cell receptor beta chains presented below share a single source sample, sequenced in a study of identical twins. TCRdb called the 5' RACE reads again in MiXCR, with one record for every CDR3 protein. The data hold approximately 590,000 distinct CDR3 sequences, with more than 9% observed a single time. This same sample was also part of a study on yellow fever vaccine responses in identical twins.

The sample was PBMCs. All receptors come from a woman aged 18-29 years in good health.

This clonotype came up a few times. This sequence joins TRBV7-6 and TRBJ2-7; D remains unclear. The CDR3 is made up of 13 amino acids. Trimming removed 6 bases at V and 0 bases at J, with 9 bases between. Germline V gene lookup returns CDR1 SGHVS and CDR2 FNYEAQ. This chain's CDR3 is CASSRHFSYEQYF. The CDR3 nucleotides read TGTGCCAGCAGTCGCCATTTCTCCTACGAGCAGTACTTC.

This clonotype was recorded many times. The chain joins TRBV7-2 to TRBJ2-3; 8 bases match TRBD2. This CDR3 is 15 amino acids long. The V and J ends lost 2 bases and 5 bases, in that order; junction bases with no gene match: 6. Germline V gene data show CDR1 as SGHTA and CDR2 as FQGNSA. CDR3 sequence: CASSLFGGAGDTQYF. In nucleotides, the CDR3 is TGTGCCAGCAGCTTATTCGGGGGGGCCGGAGATACGCAGTATTTT.

This clonotype was picked up many times. V usage is TRBV12-3 or TRBV12-4 and J usage is TRBJ2-3, with 9 bases fitting TRBD1. The V segment lost 6 bases and the J segment 4 bases; nucleotides outside the gene matches: 5. This CDR3 has 14 residues. This chain's CDR3 is CASSRRQGADTQYF. Written as DNA, the CDR3 is TGTGCCAGCAGCAGGAGACAGGGGGCAGATACGCAGTATTTT.

This clonotype was found a few times. V usage is TRBV9 and J usage is TRBJ2-1, with unresolved D. CDR1 is SGDLS and CDR2 is YYNGEE in the germline V gene. The CDR3 is 12 residues long. V shed 7 bases and J shed 9 bases, with 14 bases lying between them. This chain's CDR3 is CASGSPISEQFF. CDR3 nucleotide sequence: TGTGCCAGCGGGTCCCCAATAAGTGAGCAGTTCTTC. The whole variable domain, remainder taken from reference TRBV9 and TRBJ2-1, is DSGVTQTPKHLITATGQRVTLRCSPRSGDLSVYWYQQSLDQGLQFLIQYYNGEERAKGNILERFSAQQFPDLHSELNLSSLELGDSALYFCASGSPISEQFFGPGTRLTVL.

This clonotype was recorded at least ten times. This rearrangement joins TRBV2 to TRBJ2-1, with D unresolved. V was cut by 10 bases and J by 9 bases, with 13 bases left in between. Germline assignment: CDR1 SNHLY and CDR2 FYNNEI. This CDR3 comprises 11 residues. This chain's CDR3 is CATRIGTEQFF. CDR3 nucleotides: TGTGCCACCAGGATCGGCACTGAGCAGTTCTTC.

Many counts were recorded for this clonotype. V usage is TRBV29-1 and J usage is TRBJ2-3; D is unresolved. The V end was cut by 3 bases, the J end by 1 base, with 14 bases between. The germline V gene encodes CDR1 SQVTM and CDR2 ANQGSEA. The CDR3 extends over 15 amino acids. The CDR3 DNA sequence: TGCAGCGTTGAGGAAGGGATTAGTCGCACAGATACGCAGTATTTT. Its protein is CSVEEGISRTDTQYF.

The rearrangement uses TRBV15 and TRBJ1-2, with TRBD1 identical over 7 bases. V gave up 0 bases and J gave up 8 bases; unmatched junction bases: 6. The CDR3 is 14 amino acids. Germline CDR1 LNHNV, CDR2 YYDKDF (reference sequence). CDR3 in amino acids: CATSRDVTGYGYTF. The CDR3 DNA follows: TGTGCCACCAGCAGAGATGTGACAGGGTACGGCTACACCTTC.

The gene calls are TRBV18 and TRBJ1-2; D may be TRBD1 (5 bases). The CDR3 is made up of 16 amino acids. The ends were cut back, 5 bases at V and 5 bases at J, with 21 bases in the middle. Germline CDR1 and CDR2: KGHSH and LQKENI. Here the CDR3 DNA reads TGTGCCAGCTCAAGCCCCACCCCAGGGTTTCGATATGGCTACACCTTC. It yields the protein CASSSPTPGFRYGYTF.

This clonotype was seen repeatedly, ten times or more. The rearrangement links TRBV7-9 to TRBJ2-7; D gene uncertain. The CDR3 runs 13 residues. In germline, CDR1 is SEHNR, CDR2 FQNEAQ (reference sequence). The V end was cut by 2 bases, the J end by 6 bases, with 11 bases between. CDR3 sequence reads: CASSLPGASEQYF. CDR3 nucleotide sequence: TGTGCCAGCAGCTTACCAGGAGCAAGCGAGCAGTACTTC.